This T cell receptor (beta chain) was documented in a study of CD8+CD57+ T cells in acquired aplastic anemia. Study results and limitations: Between patients and controls, CD8+ Simpson's diversity did not vary significantly.

The use of genomic DNA as template underpinned the TCR beta VDJ and CDR3 profiling. MiXCR was run by TCRdb on the reads, yielding one entry per CDR3 protein. The repertoire holds approximately 380,000 distinct CDR3 sequences, with 55% to 75% as singletons. Germline V lookup: CDR1 SGHTA, CDR2 FQGTGA. The CDR3 contains 12 residues. Worth noting for this clonotype: Its antigen is undetermined. One end of the junction is discordant with germline, which a read error may explain.

This receptor was taken from a human donor in good health, serving as a control. The chain couples TRBV7-3 to TRBJ2-2; D may match TRBD1 or TRBD2 (5 bases each). Material: sorted CD4+, CD8+, or CD8+CD57+ T cells (not recorded which) from PBMCs. CDR3 bases: TGTGCCAGCAGCGTGGACTCCGGGGCGCTGTTTTTT. Amino acid sequence: CASSVDSGALFF.